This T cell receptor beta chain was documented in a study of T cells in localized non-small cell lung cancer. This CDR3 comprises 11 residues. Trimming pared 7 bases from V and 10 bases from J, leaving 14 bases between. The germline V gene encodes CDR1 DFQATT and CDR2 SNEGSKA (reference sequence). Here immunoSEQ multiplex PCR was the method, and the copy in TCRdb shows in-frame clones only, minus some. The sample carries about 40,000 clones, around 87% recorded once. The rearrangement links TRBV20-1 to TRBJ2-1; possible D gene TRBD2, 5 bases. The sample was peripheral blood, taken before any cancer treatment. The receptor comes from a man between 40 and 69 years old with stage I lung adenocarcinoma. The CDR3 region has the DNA TGCAGTGTCGCCCAAAGAGGGGAGCAGTTCTTC. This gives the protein CSVAQRGEQFF.